A selection of T cell receptor beta chains follows, all from one sample in a study of early T cells in non-severe SARS-CoV-2 infection. TCRdb re-derived calls from the 5' RACE reads in MiXCR, one entry per CDR3 protein. The repertoire holds about 25,000 distinct CDR3 sequences, with less than 7% as singletons. Sequenced material: whole blood. These receptors were collected from an adult who was a healthcare worker with PCR-confirmed SARS-CoV-2 infection or an uninfected control (not recorded which). Each CDR3 is given with its conserved first and last residue. The D gene is left open where the match is weak. Some rows have no size entry. The others give once, few or many, or a class for an expanded clone.

size | J | D | V | CDR3 | DNA
many | TRBJ2-1 | TRBD1 | TRBV2 | CASTSGTGGGSSYNEQFF | TGTGCCAGCACTTCCGGGACAGGGGGCGGGAGCTCCTACAATGAGCAGTTCTTC
- | TRBJ2-3 | - | TRBV4-2 | CASSQDPHTDTQYF | TGTGCCAGCAGCCAAGATCCCCACACAGATACGCAGTATTTT
many | TRBJ2-7 | - | TRBV11-2 | CASSMRDEQYF | TGTGCCAGCAGCATGCGGGACGAGCAGTACTTC
- | TRBJ2-7 | - | TRBV15 | CATSRDESEQYF | TGTGCCACCAGCAGAGACGAATCCGAGCAGTACTTC
many | TRBJ2-1 | - | TRBV7-9 | CASSISYNEQFF | TGTGCCAGCAGCATCTCCTACAATGAGCAGTTCTTC
many | TRBJ1-2 | - | TRBV6-5 | CASSSEAWNYGYTF | TGTGCCAGCAGTAGCGAGGCCTGGAACTATGGCTACACCTTC
many | TRBJ2-6 | - | TRBV12-3/TRBV12-4 | CASSSGGGSGANVLTF | TGTGCCAGCAGTTCAGGAGGAGGCTCTGGGGCCAACGTCCTGACTTTC
- | TRBJ2-5 | - | TRBV5-1 | CASRSGHSGETQYF | TGCGCCAGCAGGTCAGGACATTCGGGAGAGACCCAGTACTTC
many | TRBJ2-3 | TRBD2 | TRBV2 | CASSDAGGPGSTDTQYF | TGTGCCAGCAGTGATGCGGGGGGGCCGGGGAGCACAGATACGCAGTATTTT
- | TRBJ2-1 | TRBD2 | TRBV6-1 | CASSEAWLAGGSDEQFF | TGTGCCAGCAGTGAAGCGTGGCTAGCGGGGGGAAGTGATGAGCAGTTCTTC
many | TRBJ2-7 | - | TRBV18 | CASSPGREVEQYF | TGTGCCAGCTCACCAGGGAGAGAGGTCGAGCAGTACTTC
- | TRBJ2-1 | TRBD2 | TRBV5-8 | CASSSGTSDRSEQFF | TGTGCCAGCAGCTCCGGGACTAGCGATCGCAGTGAGCAGTTCTTC
few | TRBJ2-5 | - | TRBV7-9 | CASSLVGEQETQYF | TGTGCCAGCAGCTTAGTGGGGGAACAAGAGACCCAGTACTTC
many | TRBJ2-1 | - | TRBV7-2 | CASSFKNEQFF | TGTGCCAGCAGCTTTAAAAATGAGCAGTTCTTC
many | TRBJ1-2 | TRBD1 | TRBV7-6 | CASSPGTGDGYGYTF | TGTGCCAGCAGCCCCGGTACAGGGGATGGCTATGGCTACACCTTC
many | TRBJ2-7 | - | TRBV11-3 | CASSPMGNSYEQYF | TGTGCCAGCAGCCCTATGGGAAATTCCTACGAGCAGTACTTC
- | TRBJ2-3 | - | TRBV5-1 | CASSLQTSTDTQYF | TGCGCCAGCAGCTTGCAAACCAGCACAGATACGCAGTATTTT
many | TRBJ1-1 | TRBD1 | TRBV28 | CASSTGGQGDTEAFF | TGTGCCAGCAGTACCGGGGGACAGGGGGACACTGAAGCTTTCTTT
many | TRBJ2-2 | - | TRBV5-1 | CASSPPIQSTGELFF | TGCGCCAGCAGCCCCCCCATACAGTCCACCGGGGAGCTGTTTTTT
few | TRBJ2-3 | TRBD1 | TRBV6-5 | CASRQRDSYTQYF | TGTGCCAGCAGGCAGAGGGACAGTTATACGCAGTATTTT
many | TRBJ2-7 | - | TRBV3-2 | CASSQGDHIYEQYF | TGTGCCAGCAGCCAAGGAGACCACATCTACGAGCAGTACTTC
many | TRBJ2-3 | - | TRBV11-2 | CASSLFKGMSTDTQYF | TGTGCCAGCAGCTTATTTAAGGGCATGAGCACAGATACGCAGTATTTT
many | TRBJ2-3 | TRBD2 | TRBV4-2 | CASSHLAGGTDTQYF | TGTGCCAGCAGCCACCTAGCGGGGGGCACAGATACGCAGTATTTT
- | TRBJ2-6 | TRBD1 | TRBV11-2 | CASSPRTGTGASGANVLTF | TGTGCCAGCAGCCCCCGAACCGGGACAGGGGCTTCTGGGGCCAACGTCCTGACTTTC
few | TRBJ2-3 | TRBD1 | TRBV5-1 | CASSSGQVGSTDTQYF | TGCGCCAGCAGCTCCGGACAGGTTGGGAGCACAGATACGCAGTATTTT
medium-sized | TRBJ1-5 | - | TRBV10-3 | CAISGGGNQPQHF | TGTGCCATCAGTGGGGGTGGCAATCAGCCCCAGCATTTT
many | TRBJ1-4 | - | TRBV9 | CASSVGGTQSEKLFF | TGTGCCAGCAGCGTAGGCGGGACGCAGAGTGAAAAACTGTTTTTT
many | TRBJ2-7 | - | TRBV20-1 | CSAPSGGDSYEQYF | TGCAGTGCCCCGAGTGGTGGGGACTCCTACGAGCAGTACTTC
few | TRBJ2-7 | - | TRBV5-1 | CASSLGVGYEQYF | TGCGCCAGCAGCTTAGGGGTCGGGTACGAGCAGTACTTC
few | TRBJ1-5 | - | TRBV4-1 | CASSQEVRTINQPQHF | TGCGCCAGCAGCCAAGAGGTCAGAACTATCAATCAGCCCCAGCATTTT
few | TRBJ1-6 | - | TRBV5-6 | CASSLESSYNSPLHF | TGTGCCAGCAGCTTGGAAAGCTCCTATAATTCACCCCTCCACTTT
few | TRBJ2-7 | TRBD1 | TRBV7-8 | CASSPGGISYEQYF | TGTGCCAGCAGCCCAGGGGGCATCTCCTACGAGCAGTACTTC
many | TRBJ2-6 | - | TRBV11-2 | CASSLEGRGSGANVLTF | TGTGCCAGCAGCTTAGAGGGGCGGGGCTCTGGGGCCAACGTCCTGACTTTC
many | TRBJ2-7 | - | TRBV7-2 | CASSLVREQYF | TGTGCCAGCAGCTTAGTTCGCGAGCAGTACTTC
few | TRBJ1-1 | - | TRBV7-9 | CASSRDNEAFF | TGTGCCAGCAGCCGGGACAATGAAGCTTTCTTT
many | TRBJ2-5 | - | TRBV29-1 | CSLQGSGETQYF | TGCAGCCTGCAGGGATCAGGCGAGACCCAGTACTTC
once | TRBJ2-3 | - | TRBV7-7 | CASSSGHGTDTQYF | TGTGCTAGCAGCTCGGGACACGGCACAGATACGCAGTATTTT
many | TRBJ1-2 | TRBD1 | TRBV24-1 | CATSDPPGQGFYGYTF | TGTGCCACCAGTGATCCGCCGGGACAGGGATTCTATGGCTACACCTTC
many | TRBJ2-7 | - | TRBV28 | CASSLRQPPRRYF | TGTGCCAGCAGTTTAAGGCAACCCCCGAGACGGTACTTC
many | TRBJ2-2 | - | TRBV12-3/TRBV12-4 | CASSVGSGSNTGELFF | TGTGCCAGCAGTGTAGGATCGGGGTCGAACACCGGGGAGCTGTTTTTT
few | TRBJ2-1 | TRBD1 | TRBV29-1 | CSAPGTGDNEQFF | TGCAGCGCCCCCGGGACAGGGGACAATGAGCAGTTCTTC
many | TRBJ2-1 | - | TRBV20-1 | CSAKSLISYNEQFF | TGCAGTGCTAAATCCCTGATCTCCTACAATGAGCAGTTCTTC
many | TRBJ2-1 | TRBD1 | TRBV7-8 | CASSSGGLYNEQFF | TGTGCCAGCAGCTCAGGGGGCCTCTACAATGAGCAGTTCTTC
many | TRBJ1-1 | - | TRBV28 | CASSLSTLLNTEAFF | TGTGCCAGCAGTTTATCAACACTTTTGAACACTGAAGCTTTCTTT
many | TRBJ1-1 | - | TRBV6-2/TRBV6-3 | CASTTDRWNTEAFF | TGTGCCAGTACTACCGACAGGTGGAACACTGAAGCTTTCTTT
few | TRBJ2-4 | - | TRBV7-6 | CASSPASMGAKNIQYF | TGTGCCAGCAGCCCAGCCTCGATGGGGGCCAAAAACATTCAGTACTTC
few | TRBJ1-2 | TRBD1 | TRBV27 | CASSQGQGAHYGYTF | TGTGCCAGCAGTCAGGGACAGGGGGCACACTATGGCTACACCTTC
- | TRBJ2-5 | TRBD2 | TRBV7-7 | CASSSGLAETQYF | TGTGCCAGCAGCTCCGGACTAGCGGAGACCCAGTACTTC
few | TRBJ2-4 | - | TRBV28 | CASSLSGLAKNIQYF | TGTGCCAGCAGTTTGTCCGGGTTAGCCAAAAACATTCAGTACTTC
many | TRBJ2-7 | TRBD1 | TRBV6-4 | CASSGPDRPPYEQYF | TGTGCCAGCAGTGGCCCGGACAGGCCTCCCTACGAGCAGTACTTC
many | TRBJ1-3 | - | TRBV20-1 | CSARDHGGNTIYF | TGCAGTGCTAGAGATCACGGTGGAAACACCATATATTTT
few | TRBJ1-6 | - | TRBV11-2 | CASSSLLVNSPLHF | TGTGCCAGCAGCTCCCTTCTGGTCAATTCACCCCTCCACTTT
many | TRBJ2-7 | - | TRBV5-1 | CASSLEGNYEQYF | TGCGCCAGCAGCTTGGAAGGGAATTACGAGCAGTACTTC
many | TRBJ1-1 | - | TRBV28 | CASRLQVNTEAFF | TGTGCCAGCAGGCTACAAGTGAACACTGAAGCTTTCTTT